This T cell receptor (beta chain) was observed in a study of Ad26.COV2.S vaccination and SARS-CoV-2 variants. Study as a whole: A COV1001 Ad26.COV2.S trial-arm participant provided the sample. Ad26.COV2.S was injected intramuscularly once or twice, 56 days apart.

This clone has more than one count but fewer than ten. Treatment in this sample: some 20 received Ad26.COV2.S at low or high dose, single or two shots; roughly 5 received placebo; per-sample allocation not given. Samples came from day 63 after the first vaccine or placebo injection. An adult aged 18-55 years in Boston served as the donor. Germline CDR1 and CDR2: LGHNT and FRNRAP. The CDR3 has 13 residues. Trimming stripped 3 bases from V and 10 bases from J, with 10 bases between. Clones were read by immunoSEQ multiplex PCR, and TCRdb kept only the in-frame ones, dropping some. This sample has about 280,000 clones, with more than 75% found just once.

Sequencing used peripheral blood, obtained in a trial of Ad26.COV2.S vaccine versus placebo. The clonotype originates from a person between 18 and 60 years old who received the Ad26.COV2.S COVID-19 vaccine or a placebo. This chain connects TRBV12-5 to TRBJ1-6, with a possible D match to TRBD1 (5 bases). CDR3 nucleotides: TGTGCTAGTGGTTTTCAGGGAAGGTCACCCCTCCACTTT. The encoded protein is CASGFQGRSPLHF.